These 23 T cell receptor beta chains share one sample of origin, sequenced in a study of cytomegalovirus exposure and HLA in healthy donors. 13 Jbeta primers and 60 Vbeta primers were used for the PCR. The assay was immunoSEQ multiplex PCR, and TCRdb's table has in-frame clones only and misses some. The sample has 110,000 or so clones, roughly 77% seen once; the top ten hold 4.9%. Sequences were obtained from PBMCs. The receptors stem from a man aged 50 to 59 in good health and CMV-seropositive.

The chain has TRBV2 and TRBJ1-1; 10 bases map to TRBD1. Germline trimming cut 5 bases from V and 4 bases from J; bases unmatched to any gene: 7. The CDR3 loop spans 15 amino acids. Per the germline V gene, CDR1 is SNHLY and CDR2 is FYNNEI. The CDR3 DNA is TGTGCCAGCAGTTTACGTAGGACAGGGGGCACTGAAGCTTTCTTT. Its translation: CASSLRRTGGTEAFF.

This chain uses TRBV6-5 with TRBJ1-4, with 11 bases identical to TRBD1. This CDR3 is built from 15 residues. J was trimmed by 9 bases and V by 2 bases; bases with no gene match: 5. Germline V gene data show CDR1 as MNHEY and CDR2 as SVGAGI. The chain's CDR3 is CASSYRTGGAKKLFF. The CDR3 nucleotides are TGTGCCAGCAGTTACCGGACAGGGGGCGCGAAAAAACTGTTTTTT.

This clone was seen only a few times. The rearrangement links TRBV11-3 to TRBJ2-7; the match to TRBD2 covers 13 bases. V dropped 5 bases and J dropped 7; count of bases not matched to a gene: 8. CDR1 is SGHNT and CDR2 is YENEEA in the germline V gene. The CDR3 is 15 residues long. CDR3: CASSPSGTSGVEQYF. The CDR3, as DNA: TGTGCCAGCAGCCCCTCCGGGACTAGCGGGGTGGAGCAGTACTTC.

The chain links TRBV20-1 to TRBJ2-3, with 7 bases identical to TRBD2. Germline V gene lookup returns CDR1 DFQATT and CDR2 SNEGSKA (reference sequence). The CDR3 has 11 residues. In DNA form, the CDR3 reads TGCAGGGCGGGAGTAGCAGATACGCAGTATTTT. Its translation: CRAGVADTQYF.

Only one count was recorded for this clone. This chain links TRBV4-2 with TRBJ2-1, with a weak D call TRBD1 (6 bases). The CDR3 runs 16 residues. Germline lookup yields CDR1 LGHNA and CDR2 YNFKEQ. With 4 bases removed from V and 9 bases from J, the gap between germline ends came to 22 bases. The CDR3 sequence is CASSLGGQTQGSEQFF. The CDR3 coding sequence is TGTGCCAGCAGCCTGGGCGGACAGACACAGGGCAGTGAGCAGTTCTTC.

The chain has TRBV19 and TRBJ1-5; 11 nucleotides match TRBD1. CDR1 is LNHDA, CDR2 SQIVND, per germline (reference sequence). The CDR3 runs 15 residues. V lost 4 bases and J lost 7; bases outside the gene matches: 6. The CDR3, as DNA: TGTGCCAGTAGTACCGGACAGGGGGCAAGGCAGCCCCAGCATTTT. Protein product: CASSTGQGARQPQHF.

The chain carries TRBV11-2 and TRBJ2-7; the D gene is possibly TRBD1 (5 bases). V lost 1 base, J lost 3 bases, and 7 bases lay in between. Germline lookup yields CDR1 SGHAT and CDR2 FQNNGV. The CDR3 loop spans 13 amino acids. The CDR3 here is CASSLGQIYEQYF. The CDR3 region has the DNA TGTGCCAGCAGCTTAGGACAGATCTACGAGCAGTACTTC.

This rearrangement joins TRBV5-5 to TRBJ1-2, with D hard to call. The CDR3 length is 16 residues. V was pared by 0 bases and J by 0 bases, with 12 bases between. Germline values: CDR1 SGHKS, CDR2 YYEKEE (reference sequence). This chain's CDR3 is CASSLERAVANYGYTF. The CDR3 region has the DNA TGTGCCAGCAGCTTGGAGCGGGCAGTAGCTAACTATGGCTACACCTTC.

A few counts support this clone. This rearrangement joins TRBV11-2 to TRBJ2-1, with TRBD2 identical over 10 bases. CDR3 length: 16 residues. The V gene end was trimmed by 2 bases and the J gene end by 8 bases; junction bases not matched to a gene: 9. Germline loops: CDR1 SGHAT, CDR2 FQNNGV. CDR3 protein: CASSLFSVSGRYEQFF. The CDR3 bases are TGTGCCAGCAGCTTATTTTCGGTTAGCGGGAGGTATGAGCAGTTCTTC.

The chain joins TRBV18 to TRBJ1-2; TRBD1 matches at 8 bases. Germline loops: CDR1 KGHSH, CDR2 LQKENI. The CDR3 has 18 amino acids. V was clipped by 2 bases and J by 8 bases; unmatched bases: 19. DNA for the CDR3: TGTGCCAGCTCACCAGTCGCGGCAGGGGGCTACCCTAAGGACGGCTACACCTTC. This encodes CASSPVAAGGYPKDGYTF. The whole variable domain, remainder taken from reference TRBV18 and TRBJ1-2, is NAGVMQNPRHLVRRRGQEARLRCSPMKGHSHVYWYRQLPEEGLKFMVYLQKENIIDESGMPKERFSAEFPKEGPSILRIQQVVRGDSAAYFCASSPVAAGGYPKDGYTFGSGTRLTVV.

The chain combines TRBV19 with TRBJ1-2, with D hard to call. V was shortened by 5 bases and J by 3 bases, with 7 bases between the two germline ends. This CDR3 spans 12 amino acids. From germline, CDR1 is LNHDA and CDR2 SQIVND (reference sequence). This chain's CDR3 is CASSRGDYGYTF. The DNA for the CDR3 is TGTGCCAGTAGTCGCGGGGACTATGGCTACACCTTC.

The chain carries TRBV19 and TRBJ2-1, with D perhaps matching TRBD1 (5 bases). This CDR3 has 16 residues. CDR1 is LNHDA, CDR2 SQIVND, per germline (reference sequence). Between the trimmed V and J ends, which lost 4 bases and 1 base, there was a span of 14 bases. The CDR3 reads CASSTGAADSYNEQFF. The DNA of the CDR3 is TGTGCCAGTAGTACTGGGGCGGCGGATTCCTACAATGAGCAGTTCTTC.

The rearrangement links TRBV19 to TRBJ1-2; D not resolved. The CDR3 has 13 amino acids. Trimming took 5 bases from V and 4 from J, leaving 11 bases between them. CDR1 and CDR2 from the germline V gene are LNHDA and SQIVND (reference sequence). The CDR3 DNA reads TGTGCCAGTAGTTATACGGGGAGCTATGGCTACACCTTC. Its protein product is CASSYTGSYGYTF.

The chain is built from TRBV7-9 and TRBJ2-7; D may be TRBD1 (5 bases). Germline CDR1 SEHNR, CDR2 FQNEAQ (reference sequence). The CDR3 contains 12 residues. Trimming removed 5 bases at V and 9 bases at J, with 14 bases between. CDR3 sequence (DNA): TGTGCCAGCAGCGACCAGACAGTCGCGCAGTACTTC. It is translated as CASSDQTVAQYF. Using reference TRBV7-9 and TRBJ2-7 for the parts outside the CDR3, the full variable domain is DTGVSQNPRHKITKRGQNVTFRCDPISEHNRLYWYRQTLGQGPEFLTYFQNEAQLEKSRLLSDRFSAERPKGSFSTLEIQRTEQGDSAMYLCASSDQTVAQYFGPGTRLTVT.

The chain recombines TRBV5-1 with TRBJ1-4, with a possible D match to TRBD1 (6 bases). The CDR3 runs 17 residues. Germline V gene lookup returns CDR1 SGHRS and CDR2 YFSETQ. The ends were cut back, 0 bases at V and 2 bases at J, with 14 bases in the middle. The CDR3 reads CASSLEGGRATNEKLFF. The CDR3 region has the DNA TGCGCCAGCAGCTTGGAAGGGGGGAGGGCTACTAATGAAAAACTGTTTTTT.

This chain links TRBV6-5 with TRBJ2-3; D gene unclear. Between the trimmed V and J ends, which lost 4 bases and 3 bases, there was a span of 11 bases. This CDR3 has 14 amino acids. Germline CDR1 reads MNHEY; CDR2 reads SVGAGI. CDR3 residues: CASSFSFGTDTQYF. The DNA for the CDR3 is TGTGCCAGCAGTTTCTCTTTCGGGACAGATACGCAGTATTTT.

The CDR3 loop reads CASSPLAGGRDTQYF. In DNA form, the CDR3 reads TGTGCCAGCAGTCCCCTAGCGGGGGGGCGAGATACGCAGTATTTT. V usage is TRBV6-4 and J usage is TRBJ2-3; 12 positions agree with TRBD2. The J segment lost 5 bases and the V segment lost 5 bases, leaving 5 bases of the junction unmatched. There are 15 residues in the CDR3. The germline gives CDR1 MRHNA, CDR2 SNTAGT.

This clone has more than one count but fewer than ten. V gene TRBV6-5 combines with J gene TRBJ1-2; D not resolved. In germline, CDR1 is MNHEY, CDR2 SVGAGI. The CDR3 extends over 15 amino acids. V was shortened by 5 bases and J by 6 bases, with 19 bases between the two germline ends. DNA for the CDR3: TGTGCCAGCAGTACAATTCTAGGGAGCCTTGATGGCTACACCTTC. This translates into CASSTILGSLDGYTF.

This chain joins TRBV4-1 and TRBJ1-2, with D tentatively TRBD1 (5 bases). V was trimmed by 0 bases and J by 5 bases, leaving 16 bases between them. Per the germline V gene, CDR1 is MGHRA and CDR2 is YSYEKL. This CDR3 is built from 16 residues. CDR3 sequence: CASSQDLTVGTYGYTF. The CDR3 DNA reads TGCGCCAGCAGCCAAGATCTAACTGTTGGGACTTATGGCTACACCTTC.

V usage is TRBV12-2 and J usage is TRBJ2-6; the D call TRBD1 from the table was never checked on the DNA. TRBV12-2 counts as a pseudogene. This CDR3 is built from 18 residues. The CDR3 bases are TGTGCAAGTCGCTCTCCCGGGACAGCGTCCCCTGGGGCCAACGTCCTGACTTTC. It is translated as CASRSPGTASPGANVLTF.

The chain joins TRBV7-2 to TRBJ1-5; 7 bases align to TRBD1. V was pared by 5 bases and J by 5 bases, with 9 bases of the junction left unmatched. The CDR3 extends over 15 amino acids. Germline V gene lookup returns CDR1 SGHTA and CDR2 FQGNSA. CDR3 bases: TGTGCCAGCAGCCTAAGCCGGGACAGCTATCAGCCCCAGCATTTT. Translating gives CASSLSRDSYQPQHF.

The chain couples TRBV6-4 to TRBJ2-2; possible D gene TRBD1, 5 bases. This CDR3 is built from 18 residues. The V end lost 4 bases, the J end lost 5 bases, and 23 bases lay between the germline ends. Germline lookup yields CDR1 MRHNA and CDR2 SNTAGT. CDR3 DNA: TGTGCCAGCAGTGCGTACGCCTCTGGGCAGGGTAGGACCGGGGAGCTGTTTTTT. This translates into CASSAYASGQGRTGELFF.

This chain uses TRBV6-5 with TRBJ1-1; D may be TRBD1 (6 bases). Looked up from germline, CDR1 is MNHEY and CDR2 is SVGAGI. Trimming shortened V by 0 bases and J by 7 bases, and 15 bases separated the two germline ends. The CDR3 is 15 residues long. The CDR3 is CASSYSGVGGDEAFF. CDR3 nucleotides: TGTGCCAGCAGTTACTCGGGGGTAGGGGGTGATGAAGCTTTCTTT.